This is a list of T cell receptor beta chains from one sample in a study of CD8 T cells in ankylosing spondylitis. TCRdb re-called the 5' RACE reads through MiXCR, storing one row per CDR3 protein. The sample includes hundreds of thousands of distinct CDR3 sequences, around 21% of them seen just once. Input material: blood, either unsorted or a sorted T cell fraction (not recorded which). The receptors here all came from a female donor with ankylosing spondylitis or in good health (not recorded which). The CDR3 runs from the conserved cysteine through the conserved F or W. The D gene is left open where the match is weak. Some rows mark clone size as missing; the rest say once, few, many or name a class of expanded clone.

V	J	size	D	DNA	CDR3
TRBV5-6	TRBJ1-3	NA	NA	TGTGCCAGCAGCATACGGACGGAAGGAAACACCATATATTTT	CASSIRTEGNTIYF
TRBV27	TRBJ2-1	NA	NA	TGTGCCAGCAGTTTACGGGGGACCACGGCCTACAATGAGCAGTTCTTC	CASSLRGTTAYNEQFF
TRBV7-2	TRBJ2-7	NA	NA	TGTGCCAGCGCGGCAGGACCCTACGAGCAGTACTTC	CASAAGPYEQYF
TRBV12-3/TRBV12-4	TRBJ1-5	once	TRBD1	TGTGCCAGCAGTTTAGCGGGACAGGGGGCCGGGCAGCCCCAGCATTTT	CASSLAGQGAGQPQHF
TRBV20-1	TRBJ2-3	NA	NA	TGCAGTGCTACGGGAGTGGGCACAGATACGCAGTATTTT	CSATGVGTDTQYF
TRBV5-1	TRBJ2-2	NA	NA	TGCGCCAGCAGCTTGGTTCGGATCCGGGGGATCGGGGAGCTGTTTTTT	CASSLVRIRGIGELFF
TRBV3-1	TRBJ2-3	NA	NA	TGTGCCAGCAGCCTCAATCGCCAGCGGAAGCGCACAGATACGCAGTATTTT	CASSLNRQRKRTDTQYF
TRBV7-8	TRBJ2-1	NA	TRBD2	TGTGCCAGCAGCTTAGAGTTAGCGGGAGTTAATGAGCAGTTCTTC	CASSLELAGVNEQFF
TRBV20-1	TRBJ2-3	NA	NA	TGCAGAGGTGACTGGGGGGATACGCAGTATTTT	CRGDWGDTQYF
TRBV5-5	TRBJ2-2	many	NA	TGTGCCAGCAGCTTACTAGACACCGGGGAGCTGTTTTTT	CASSLLDTGELFF
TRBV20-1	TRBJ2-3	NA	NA	TGCAGTGCAGGGGTAGCAGGGAGGACAGATACGCAGTATTTT	CSAGVAGRTDTQYF
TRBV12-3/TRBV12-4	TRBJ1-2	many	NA	TGTGCCAGCAGTTTGTCACGGAGGGACTATGGCTACACCTTC	CASSLSRRDYGYTF
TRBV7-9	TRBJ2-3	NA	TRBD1	TGTGCCAGCAGCTCAGCGGACAGGGGGCTGGATACGCAGTATTTT	CASSSADRGLDTQYF
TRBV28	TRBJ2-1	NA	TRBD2	TGTGCCAGCAATAAGGCGGGAGTAGGGGTGGGCTCCTACAATGAGCAGTTCTTC	CASNKAGVGVGSYNEQFF
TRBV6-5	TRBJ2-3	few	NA	TGTGCCAGCAGTTCCCCTAGCAGAGGAGATACGCAGTATTTT	CASSSPSRGDTQYF
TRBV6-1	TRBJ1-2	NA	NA	TGTGCCAGCATAGAGGGCCTCAGACCCTATGGCTACACCTTC	CASIEGLRPYGYTF
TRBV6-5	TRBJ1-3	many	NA	TGTGCCAGCGGGGGGAACACCATATATTTT	CASGGNTIYF
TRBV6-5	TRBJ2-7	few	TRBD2	TGTGCCAGCAGTTACAGGGAGGGAAGCTACGAGCAGTACTTC	CASSYREGSYEQYF
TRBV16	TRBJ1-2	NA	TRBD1	TGTGCCAGCAGCGGGACAGCCTATGGCTACACCTTC	CASSGTAYGYTF
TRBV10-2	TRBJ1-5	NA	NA	TGCGCCAGCAGTGGAGGAAGGGCAGAGCAGCCCCAGCATTTT	CASSGGRAEQPQHF
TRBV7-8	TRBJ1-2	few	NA	TGTGCCAGCAGCTCACGACAGTCTGGTATCGGCTACACCTTC	CASSSRQSGIGYTF
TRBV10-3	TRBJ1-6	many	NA	TGTGCCATCAGAGGAGCGGAATCACCCCTCCACTTT	CAIRGAESPLHF
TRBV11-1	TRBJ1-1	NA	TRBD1	TGTGCCAGCAGCTCGGACAGGGGCTATGTGACTGAAGCTTTCTTT	CASSSDRGYVTEAFF
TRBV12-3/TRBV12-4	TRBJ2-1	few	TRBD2	TGTGCCAGCAGTTTAGGTGATGGACTAGCGGACAATGAGCAGTTCTTC	CASSLGDGLADNEQFF
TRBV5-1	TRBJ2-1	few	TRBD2	TGCGCCAGCACCCAGACTAGCGGGCCTACAATGGAGCAGTTCTTC	CASTQTSGPTMEQFF
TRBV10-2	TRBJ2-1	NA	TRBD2	TGCGCCAGCAGCTTTAGCGGGAGGCCCTACAATGAGCAGTTCTTC	CASSFSGRPYNEQFF
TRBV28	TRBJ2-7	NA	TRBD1	TGTGCCAGCAGCCCTTCCCACCCAACAGGGGACGGCGAGCAGTACTTC	CASSPSHPTGDGEQYF
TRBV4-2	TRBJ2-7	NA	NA	TGTGCCAGCAGCCCCGAGTTTGGTTCCGAGCAGTACTTC	CASSPEFGSEQYF
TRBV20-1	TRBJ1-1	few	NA	TGCAGTGCTAGAGATCGAGAAGTAACGAACACTGAAGCTTTCTTT	CSARDREVTNTEAFF
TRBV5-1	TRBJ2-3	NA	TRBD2	TGCGCCAGCAGCTTGTTTAGCGGGTACACAGATACGCAGTATTTT	CASSLFSGYTDTQYF
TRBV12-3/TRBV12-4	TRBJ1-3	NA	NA	TGTGCCAGCACCCCCCAGGGTCTCTCTGGAAACACCATATATTTT	CASTPQGLSGNTIYF
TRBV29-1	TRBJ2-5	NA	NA	TGCAGCGGTTCAAAGGGTCAAGAGACCCAGTACTTC	CSGSKGQETQYF
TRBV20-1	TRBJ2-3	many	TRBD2	TGCAGTGCTAGAGATGGGAGGGAGTTGGTCACAGATACGCAGTATTTT	CSARDGRELVTDTQYF